Shown below are 3 T cell receptor beta chains from a single sample sequenced in a study of glioma-infiltrating T cells after dendritic cell vaccination. Time point in this sample: after dendritic cell vaccination, including at tumor progression/relapse. Libraries were prepared by immunoSEQ multiplex PCR; TCRdb keeps only in-frame clonotypes and omits some of them. Of tens of thousands of clones in the sample, around 86% were seen once. The source material was blood, sampled after dendritic cell vaccination. The receptors stem from a human donor with glioblastoma.

V gene TRBV10-2 combines with J gene TRBJ1-1; D is perhaps TRBD1 (5 bases). The CDR3 is 14 residues long. The germline V gene has CDR1 WSHSY and CDR2 SAAADI. V lost 6 bases and J lost 5, with 16 bases in between. For the CDR3, the DNA is TGCGCCAGCAGGGAACTGACAGTGCATACTGAAGCTTTCTTT. Amino acid sequence: CASRELTVHTEAFF.

The chain has TRBV5-1 and TRBJ2-7, with 7 positions matching TRBD1. This CDR3 region has 13 residues. Germline CDR1 is SGHRS and CDR2 is YFSETQ. The ends lost 7 bases at V and 2 bases at J; junction bases unmatched: 6. CDR3 residues: CASRTGDAYEQYF. The CDR3 DNA reads as TGCGCCAGCCGAACAGGGGACGCCTACGAGCAGTACTTC.

The chain recombines TRBV28 with TRBJ1-2; D is uncertain. V gave up 3 bases and J gave up 4 bases, with 12 bases separating them. Looked up from germline, CDR1 is MDHEN and CDR2 is SYDVKM. The CDR3 loop spans 14 amino acids. The CDR3 nucleotides are TGTGCCAGCAGTTTCGGAGGCCCTTCCTATGGCTACACCTTC. Its protein is CASSFGGPSYGYTF.